Below, 30 T cell receptor beta chains from the same sample are listed, as sequenced in a study of blood T cell repertoires in COVID-19. Sequencing used immunoSEQ multiplex PCR; TCRdb keeps in-frame clones, though not all of them. The sample consists of roughly 55,000 clones, less than 80% of them appearing once. Sequencing used peripheral blood. The receptors here all came from a human donor in a cohort sampled during active COVID-19.

The chain carries TRBV7-2 and TRBJ2-6, with D possibly TRBD1 on 7 matching bases. The length of the CDR3 is 14 residues. Trimming shortened V by 1 base and J by 9 bases, and 10 bases separated the two germline ends. The germline V gene has CDR1 SGHTA and CDR2 FQGNSA. The CDR3 reads CASSLGGTVNVLTF. CDR3 sequence (DNA): TGTGCCAGCAGCTTAGGCGGGACAGTCAACGTCCTGACTTTC.

The V call is TRBV6-5, the J call TRBJ1-5; D perhaps matches TRBD1 (6 bases). Trimming left V 0 bases short and J 4 bases short, with 13 bases between. The CDR3 runs to 16 residues. The germline V gene encodes CDR1 MNHEY and CDR2 SVGAGI. DNA of the CDR3: TGTGCCAGCAGTTACTCGGGGGGGGCTGGAAATCAGCCCCAGCATTTT. It encodes CASSYSGGAGNQPQHF.

The V and J genes are TRBV2 and TRBJ1-3, with TRBD1 matching 9 bases. Trimming took 6 bases from V and 5 from J; bases not matched to a gene: 5. From germline, CDR1 is SNHLY and CDR2 FYNNEI. The CDR3 totals 14 residues. CDR3: CASRPGQGRNTIYF. DNA for the CDR3: TGTGCCAGCAGGCCGGGACAGGGAAGAAACACCATATATTTT.

The chain recombines TRBV10-1 with TRBJ1-4, with a possible D match to TRBD1 (6 bases). The CDR3 sequence is 14 residues long. Germline CDR1 and CDR2: WNHNN and SYGVQD (reference sequence). V shed 5 bases and J shed 7 bases, with 14 bases lying between them. The CDR3 here is CASSIQGKAEKLFF. The CDR3 region has the DNA TGCGCCAGCAGTATACAGGGAAAAGCTGAAAAACTGTTTTTT.

The chain couples TRBV28 to TRBJ2-7; 7 bases align to TRBD1. This CDR3 spans 12 amino acids. Losses at the gene ends were 2 bases for V and 12 bases for J; bases not matched to a gene: 7. CDR1 is MDHEN and CDR2 is SYDVKM in the germline V gene. In DNA form, the CDR3 reads TGTGCCAGCAGTTTAAGCGACAGGGTTGCGTACTTC. It codes for CASSLSDRVAYF.

The DNA for the CDR3 is TGTGCCAGCAGCCAAGAAGCGGGGACCTACAATGAGCAGTTCTTC. It yields the protein CASSQEAGTYNEQFF. The rearrangement joins TRBV4-2 to TRBJ2-1; the match to TRBD2 covers 7 bases. This CDR3 is 15 amino acids long. Unmatched junction bases numbered 1, after V lost 0 bases and J lost 2 bases. The germline gives CDR1 LGHNA, CDR2 YNFKEQ.

This clone has a single count. CDR3 coding DNA: TGTGCCAGTAGTACGGTAAGGGGTGAGACCCAGTACTTC. Encoded protein: CASSTVRGETQYF. This sequence joins TRBV19 and TRBJ2-5; a weak D match, TRBD1 (5 bases). The germline CDR1 and CDR2 sequences are LNHDA and SQIVND (reference sequence). V lost 4 bases to trimming and J lost 5 bases, with 11 bases between them. The CDR3 consists of 13 residues.

CDR3 coding DNA: TGTGCCAGCAGTTTTGCTCACGGGACAGGGGAAGAGACCCAGTACTTC. Protein product: CASSFAHGTGEETQYF. The rearrangement joins TRBV28 to TRBJ2-5, with 10 bases that match TRBD1. The CDR3 is made up of 16 amino acids. Trimming at V came to 3 bases and at J to 3 bases, leaving 7 bases not matched to a gene. The germline CDR1 and CDR2 sequences are MDHEN and SYDVKM.

The chain recombines TRBV7-2 with TRBJ2-1; D is possibly TRBD2 (5 bases). The CDR3 consists of 16 residues. Per germline, CDR1 SGHTA and CDR2 FQGNSA. V was cut by 4 bases and J by 6 bases, with 19 bases left in between. CDR3 DNA sequence: TGTGCCAGCAGCTCCCTTACCGGAGGAGAGGGCAATGAGCAGTTCTTC. As protein: CASSSLTGGEGNEQFF.

This chain connects TRBV19 to TRBJ2-7; perhaps TRBD2 as D (5 bases). Trimming took off 5 bases at V and 2 bases at J, with 10 bases between the two ends. This CDR3 is built from 13 residues. Per germline, CDR1 LNHDA and CDR2 SQIVND (reference sequence). In DNA, the CDR3 is TGTGCCAGTAGTCTGGAGGCTACCTACGAGCAGTACTTC. Protein: CASSLEATYEQYF.

The rearrangement joins TRBV5-4 to TRBJ2-7; 8 bases fit TRBD1. V lost 4 bases, J lost 3 bases, and 9 bases stayed unmatched. CDR3 length: 15 residues. Germline assignment: CDR1 SGHNT and CDR2 YYREEE (reference sequence). CDR3 nucleotide sequence: TGTGCCAGCAGCGAGACAGGGGTACTGAGCTACGAGCAGTACTTC. Translating gives CASSETGVLSYEQYF.

CDR3 sequence: CASSQGTDSGNTIYF. The CDR3 DNA sequence: TGCGCCAGCAGCCAAGGGACAGACTCTGGAAACACCATATATTTT. V gene TRBV4-3 combines with J gene TRBJ1-3, with a tentative D call TRBD1 (6 bases). There are 15 residues in the CDR3. The V gene's germline CDR1 is LGHNA and CDR2 YSLEER. Trimming pared 1 base from V and 0 bases from J, leaving 7 bases between.

The chain joins TRBV28 to TRBJ1-6; TRBD1 matches at 10 bases. The germline gives CDR1 MDHEN, CDR2 SYDVKM. V shed 8 bases, J shed 10 bases, and the junction held 8 bases outside the gene matches. This CDR3 is built from 14 residues. The CDR3 sequence is CASRPGQGRSPLHF. CDR3 in DNA: TGTGCCAGCCGTCCGGGACAGGGGAGGTCACCCCTCCACTTT.

V and J are TRBV7-8 and TRBJ2-1; D not certain. V lost 0 bases to trimming and J lost 14 bases, with 8 bases between them. The germline V gene encodes CDR1 SGHVS and CDR2 FQNEAQ. The CDR3 consists of 11 residues. The CDR3 sequence: CASSLAVEKFF. CDR3 in DNA: TGTGCCAGCAGCTTAGCGGTGGAGAAGTTCTTC.

Only a few counts were recorded for this clone. The rearrangement joins TRBV4-1 to TRBJ2-7; 9 bases are shared with TRBD2. V lost 0 bases and J lost 4; bases outside the gene matches: 7. The germline V gene encodes CDR1 MGHRA and CDR2 YSYEKL. This CDR3 spans 16 amino acids. DNA of the CDR3: TGCGCCAGCAGCCAAGATCCGGCTAGCGGGATGTACGAGCAGTACTTC. Translated: CASSQDPASGMYEQYF.

The V gene is TRBV28, the J gene TRBJ2-7; 11 bases align to TRBD2. The germline V gene has CDR1 MDHEN and CDR2 SYDVKM. The CDR3 contains 17 residues. The V gene end was trimmed by 6 bases and the J gene end by 1 base; junction bases not matched to a gene: 11. Here the CDR3 reads CASRLAGGLSLSYEQYF. The CDR3 DNA reads as TGTGCCAGCAGGCTAGCGGGAGGCCTCTCCCTTTCCTACGAGCAGTACTTC.

The genes are TRBV6-5 and TRBJ2-2; D is uncertain. The CDR3 is made up of 14 amino acids. Trimming stripped 6 bases from V and 1 base from J, with 9 bases between. The germline V gene encodes CDR1 MNHEY and CDR2 SVGAGI. The CDR3 region is CASRELRNTGELFF. DNA for the CDR3: TGTGCCAGCAGAGAGCTAAGGAACACCGGGGAGCTGTTTTTT.

The chain carries TRBV18 and TRBJ2-7; the D is unclear. CDR3 length equals 12 residues. Between the trimmed V and J ends, which lost 3 bases and 0 bases, there was a span of 3 bases. CDR1 is KGHSH, CDR2 LQKENI, per germline. CDR3 sequence (DNA): TGTGCCAGCTCACCCAGCTCCTACGAGCAGTACTTC. This translates into CASSPSSYEQYF.

The chain couples TRBV25-1 to TRBJ2-3, with 9 bases aligning to TRBD2. Germline CDR1 is MGHDK and CDR2 is SYGVNS. The junction had 5 bases not matched to a gene; V was cut back by 1 base and J by 3 bases. CDR3 length: 16 residues. CDR3 in amino acids: CASSESLAGRTDTQYF. The CDR3 DNA sequence: TGTGCCAGCAGTGAATCTCTAGCGGGAAGGACAGATACGCAGTATTTT.

V usage is TRBV19 and J usage is TRBJ2-5; TRBD1 might be the D (6 bases). V was shortened by 9 bases and J by 5 bases, with 22 bases between the two germline ends. The CDR3 covers 15 residues. Germline V CDR1 and CDR2: LNHDA, SQIVND (reference sequence). CDR3: CASQNRAQGSETQYF. The CDR3 DNA reads as TGTGCCAGCCAAAACCGCGCTCAGGGGTCGGAGACCCAGTACTTC. The full variable domain, in which reference TRBV19 and TRBJ2-5 provide the parts outside the CDR3, is DGGITQSPKYLFRKEGQNVTLSCEQNLNHDAMYWYRQDPGQGLRLIYYSQIVNDFQKGDIAEGYSVSREKKESFPLTVTSAQKNPTAFYLCASQNRAQGSETQYFGPGTRLLVL.

This clone was seen a single time. The rearrangement uses TRBV3-1 (or the pseudogene TRBV3-2) and TRBJ2-4; D ambiguous. The CDR3 extends over 17 amino acids. Germline V CDR1 and CDR2: LGHDT, YNNKEL (reference sequence). Trimming pared 4 bases from V and 0 bases from J, leaving 16 bases between. As DNA, the CDR3 is TGTGCCAGCAGCCCCCCTGGGCAGACCCTAGCCAAAAACATTCAGTACTTC. This encodes CASSPPGQTLAKNIQYF.

This chain links TRBV9 with TRBJ2-1; 7 bases map to TRBD2. V trimming: 0 bases; J trimming: 5 bases; junction bases outside the gene matches: 8. The CDR3 runs to 16 residues. The germline V gene encodes CDR1 SGDLS and CDR2 YYNGEE. This CDR3 is CASSVVPSGVNNEQFF. CDR3 DNA: TGTGCCAGCAGCGTAGTGCCCAGCGGGGTCAACAATGAGCAGTTCTTC.

The chain has TRBV14 and TRBJ2-1, with 11 positions matching TRBD2. The CDR3 totals 18 residues. Losses at the gene ends were 1 base for V and 2 bases for J; bases not matched to a gene: 7. Per germline, CDR1 SGHDN and CDR2 FVKESK. The CDR3 here is CASSQAFLAGGPYNEQFF. Here the CDR3 DNA reads TGTGCCAGCAGCCAAGCCTTTCTAGCGGGAGGACCCTACAATGAGCAGTTCTTC.

The chain is built from TRBV7-2 and TRBJ2-5; D is perhaps TRBD2 (7 bases). Germline V gene sequence: CDR1 SGHTA, CDR2 FQGNSA. CDR3 length equals 13 residues. V lost 6 bases and J lost 5, with 13 bases in between. CDR3 DNA: TGTGCCAGCAGGCCAGGGAGGGGGGAGACCCAGTACTTC. Translated: CASRPGRGETQYF.

The chain employs TRBV7-8 and TRBJ1-6; a possible D gene is TRBD1 (6 bases). V lost 1 base, J lost 8 bases, and 15 bases lay in between. The germline V gene has CDR1 SGHVS and CDR2 FQNEAQ. The CDR3 contains 16 residues. The CDR3 region is CASSLGSRGGDSPLHF. Here the CDR3 DNA reads TGTGCCAGCAGCTTAGGGTCCAGGGGAGGGGATTCACCCCTCCACTTT.

The chain recombines TRBV7-8 with TRBJ1-4, with 8 bases identical to TRBD1. Germline V lookup: CDR1 SGHVS, CDR2 FQNEAQ. V lost 3 bases and J lost 8; bases outside the gene matches: 11. The CDR3 runs 16 residues. CDR3 coding DNA: TGTGCCAGCAGCTTGGACAGGGTACCGGTGGGAGAAAAACTGTTTTTT. Protein product: CASSLDRVPVGEKLFF.

The V call is TRBV3-1 (or the pseudogene TRBV3-2), the J call TRBJ2-1; 8 bases match TRBD2. The junction had 16 bases not matched to a gene; V was cut back by 4 bases and J by 5 bases. The CDR3 length is 18 residues. Germline CDR1 and CDR2: LGHDT and YNNKEL (reference sequence). The CDR3 is CASSRGLNAGGRNNEQFF. As DNA, the CDR3 is TGTGCCAGCAGCCGAGGGCTTAACGCGGGAGGTCGGAACAATGAGCAGTTCTTC.

The chain uses TRBV7-2 and TRBJ2-5; a weak D match, TRBD1 (6 bases). This CDR3 has 18 amino acids. CDR1 is SGHTA and CDR2 is FQGNSA in the germline V gene. V lost 4 bases to trimming and J lost 5 bases, with 26 bases between them. The CDR3 coding sequence is TGTGCCAGCAGCTCCCATACAACTGGACAGTCACGTCAGGAGACCCAGTACTTC. The encoded protein is CASSSHTTGQSRQETQYF.

The rearrangement joins TRBV12-5 to TRBJ1-2; D is undetermined. V lost 2 bases and J 8 bases, leaving 12 bases between the germline ends. The CDR3 length is 13 residues. From germline, CDR1 is LGHNT and CDR2 FRNRAP. DNA for the CDR3: TGTGCTAGTGGTTTGTCCGTTCGTGGCGGCTACACCTTC. Encoded protein: CASGLSVRGGYTF.

The rearrangement links TRBV6-5 to TRBJ2-5; D is uncertain. CDR1 and CDR2 from the germline V gene are MNHEY and SVGAGI. This CDR3 spans 15 amino acids. V lost 0 bases and J 5 bases, leaving 13 bases between the germline ends. CDR3 sequence: CASSYSDSGYETQYF. The DNA of the CDR3 is TGTGCCAGCAGTTACTCAGATTCGGGTTACGAGACCCAGTACTTC.